The 28 T cell receptor beta chains below were found in one sample sequenced in a study of TIL therapy for anti-PD-1-resistant metastatic lung cancer. The time point was: pre-treatment sample, taken before nivolumab and TIL therapy. Most excised metastases sampled were pleural nodules or supraclavicular lymph nodes. This was the immunoSEQ v3 assay. Data came from immunoSEQ multiplex PCR; TCRdb stores just in-frame clones and leaves some out. The table shows approximately 12,000 clones, with roughly 50% occurring only once. Sequencing used tumor tissue, obtained at baseline. The receptors come from a person aged 25 to 79 with non-small cell lung cancer.

V and J are TRBV28 and TRBJ1-2; 9 bases map to TRBD1. The V segment lost 7 bases and the J segment 8 bases; nucleotides outside the gene matches: 11. Germline V gives CDR1 MDHEN, CDR2 SYDVKM. This CDR3 is built from 14 residues. CDR3 protein: CASTFGGTGLGYTF. The CDR3 coding sequence is TGTGCCAGCACTTTCGGTGGGACAGGGCTGGGCTACACCTTC.

By proportion, this clone is medium-sized. CDR3 sequence reads: CASSRLLASYNEQFF. CDR3 DNA sequence: TGTGCCAGCAGCCGCTTGTTGGCCTCCTACAATGAGCAGTTCTTC. The chain couples TRBV7-8 to TRBJ2-1, with unresolved D. Trimming pared 5 bases from V and 0 bases from J, leaving 11 bases between. This CDR3 is built from 15 residues. Per germline, CDR1 SGHVS and CDR2 FQNEAQ.

The chain joins TRBV5-6 to TRBJ2-5; TRBD1 matches at 7 bases. V lost 0 bases, J lost 5 bases, and 4 bases stayed unmatched. The germline V gene encodes CDR1 SGHDT and CDR2 YYEEEE. The CDR3 spans 14 residues. The DNA of the CDR3 is TGTGCCAGCAGCTTGGACAGGGGACGGGAGACCCAGTACTTC. Its translation: CASSLDRGRETQYF.

The V call is TRBV2, the J call TRBJ2-2, with TRBD2 matching 8 bases. The CDR3 has 14 amino acids. V shed 9 bases and J 5 bases; nucleotides not matched to a gene: 8. Germline assignment: CDR1 SNHLY and CDR2 FYNNEI. CDR3 in amino acids: CASQLAVNTGELFF. The CDR3 coding sequence is TGTGCCAGTCAACTAGCGGTGAATACCGGGGAGCTGTTTTTT.

A word on this clone: Other DNA sequences of this sample code for an identical CDR3. This rearrangement joins TRBV11-2 to TRBJ2-7; weak D call: TRBD2 (6 bases). The CDR3 is made up of 14 amino acids. Germline assignment: CDR1 SGHAT and CDR2 FQNNGV. V lost 1 base to trimming and J lost 3 bases, with 10 bases between them. The CDR3 loop is CASSLGTGLYEQYF. The CDR3, as DNA: TGTGCCAGCAGCTTAGGAACGGGACTCTACGAGCAGTACTTC.

V is TRBV28 and J is TRBJ2-5, with D maybe TRBD1 (7 bases). Deletions cut 11 bases from V and 4 bases from J, with 26 bases between. Germline V gene lookup returns CDR1 MDHEN and CDR2 SYDVKM. CDR3 size: 16 residues. Here the CDR3 reads CAVGGRDRLGRETQYF. Here the CDR3 DNA reads TGTGCCGTAGGAGGCCGGGACAGACTAGGTAGAGAGACCCAGTACTTC.

This clone was observed a handful of times. The V gene is TRBV19, the J gene TRBJ1-5, with unresolved D. V lost 3 bases to trimming and J lost 2 bases, with 11 bases between them. CDR1 and CDR2 from the germline V gene are LNHDA and SQIVND (reference sequence). The CDR3 contains 15 residues. The CDR3 coding sequence is TGTGCCAGTAGTATTGGGGTTTACGGCAATCAGCCCCAGCATTTT. Amino acids: CASSIGVYGNQPQHF.

This clone was picked up one time. This chain uses TRBV9 with TRBJ2-3, with TRBD2 as a possible D gene (6 bases). This CDR3 is 14 amino acids long. Per germline, CDR1 SGDLS and CDR2 YYNGEE. V lost 0 bases and J 3 bases, leaving 8 bases between the germline ends. The CDR3 reads CASSVVGGTDTQYF. The CDR3 DNA follows: TGTGCCAGCAGCGTAGTGGGGGGTACAGATACGCAGTATTTT.

The rearrangement uses TRBV29-1 and TRBJ2-5; 9 bases fit TRBD2. Germline V gives CDR1 SQVTM, CDR2 ANQGSEA. V lost 5 bases, J lost 7 bases, and 8 bases stayed unmatched. CDR3 size: 13 residues. CDR3 sequence reads: CSVLGLAKGTQYF. CDR3 nucleotides: TGCAGCGTTTTGGGACTAGCAAAGGGGACCCAGTACTTC.

The rearrangement uses TRBV28 and TRBJ1-2, with D unclear. This CDR3 is built from 15 residues. V was trimmed by 2 bases and J by 0 bases, leaving 10 bases between them. In germline, CDR1 is MDHEN, CDR2 SYDVKM. CDR3 protein: CASSLGWQTNYGYTF. CDR3 nucleotide sequence: TGTGCCAGCAGTTTAGGGTGGCAGACTAACTATGGCTACACCTTC.

The chain has TRBV4-1 and TRBJ2-7; D might be TRBD1 or TRBD2, each matching 6 bases. The germline V gene has CDR1 MGHRA and CDR2 YSYEKL. The CDR3 runs to 16 residues. With 2 bases removed from V and 7 bases from J, the gap between germline ends came to 21 bases. The chain's CDR3 is CASSQTRGLLTGEQYF. In DNA form, the CDR3 reads TGCGCCAGCAGCCAAACCAGGGGACTGCTGACGGGGGAGCAGTACTTC.

The V gene is TRBV12-3 or TRBV12-4, the J gene TRBJ1-1; the D gene is possibly TRBD1 (5 bases). The CDR3 loop spans 13 amino acids. Deletions cut 7 bases from V and 3 bases from J, with 12 bases between. The CDR3 loop is CASTLWGYTEAFF. The CDR3 DNA is TGTGCCAGCACTCTTTGGGGGTACACTGAAGCTTTCTTT.

V is TRBV12-3 or TRBV12-4 and J is TRBJ1-4, with TRBD1 matching 7 bases. The CDR3 runs 13 residues. V shed 5 bases and J 7 bases; nucleotides not matched to a gene: 4. The CDR3 here is CASSQQGFEKLFF. CDR3 DNA: TGTGCCAGCAGTCAACAGGGGTTTGAAAAACTGTTTTTT.

V and J are TRBV5-1 and TRBJ2-1, with 10 bases lining up with TRBD2. Germline CDR1 reads SGHRS; CDR2 reads YFSETQ. V shed 4 bases, J shed 6 bases, and the junction held 10 bases outside the gene matches. There are 16 residues in the CDR3. The CDR3 protein is CASSTALAGAGNEQFF. Written as DNA, the CDR3 is TGCGCCAGCAGCACCGCCCTAGCGGGGGCGGGCAATGAGCAGTTCTTC.

This clone was detected only a few times. The chain has TRBV5-1 and TRBJ1-2; D is possibly TRBD1 (5 bases). The CDR3 covers 14 residues. Germline loops: CDR1 SGHRS, CDR2 YFSETQ. Between the trimmed V and J ends, which lost 0 bases and 7 bases, there was a span of 13 bases. CDR3 region: CASSLASGSGGYTF. CDR3 nucleotides: TGCGCCAGCAGCTTGGCCTCAGGGAGCGGTGGCTACACCTTC. Variable domain in full (rest from reference TRBV5-1 and TRBJ1-2): KAGVTQTPRYLIKTRGQQVTLSCSPISGHRSVSWYQQTPGQGLQFLFEYFSETQRNKGNFPGRFSGRQFSNSRSEMNVSTLELGDSALYLCASSLASGSGGYTFGSGTRLTVV.

The chain has TRBV9 and TRBJ2-3; D gene uncertain. The CDR3 is 15 amino acids. The germline V gene has CDR1 SGDLS and CDR2 YYNGEE. The germline V and J ends were trimmed by 0 bases and 5 bases, with 13 bases remaining between them. The CDR3 protein is CASSVEGSSRDTQYF. The CDR3 DNA reads as TGTGCCAGCAGCGTAGAGGGAAGTAGTAGAGATACGCAGTATTTT.

This clone was counted only a few times. The chain recombines TRBV19 with TRBJ1-4; 7 bases fit TRBD1. V dropped 6 bases and J dropped 3; count of bases not matched to a gene: 10. From germline, CDR1 is LNHDA and CDR2 SQIVND (reference sequence). The CDR3 spans 16 residues. CDR3 amino acids: CASSPGQRPSNEKLFF. The DNA of the CDR3 is TGTGCCAGTAGCCCGGGACAGAGGCCCTCTAATGAAAAACTGTTTTTT.

This rearrangement joins TRBV6-5 to TRBJ1-1; the match to TRBD1 covers 12 bases. The CDR3 covers 15 residues. Unmatched junction bases numbered 8, after V lost 8 bases and J lost 4 bases. Germline CDR1 reads MNHEY; CDR2 reads SVGAGI. The CDR3 region has the DNA TGTGCCAGCCGCCGGGACAGGGGGCTCGGCACTGAAGCTTTCTTT. This encodes CASRRDRGLGTEAFF.

The chain couples TRBV30 to TRBJ1-6; no definite D call. The ends were cut back, 4 bases at V and 5 bases at J, with 18 bases in the middle. Germline assignment: CDR1 GTSNPN and CDR2 SVGIG (reference sequence). The CDR3 totals 16 residues. The CDR3 region has the DNA TGTGCCTGGACCCCACTTGGAACGGCAGATAATTCACCCCTCCACTTT. It yields the protein CAWTPLGTADNSPLHF.

The chain recombines TRBV19 with TRBJ2-2; D gene ambiguous. Per the germline V gene, CDR1 is LNHDA and CDR2 is SQIVND (reference sequence). V gave up 10 bases and J gave up 4 bases, with 22 bases separating them. This CDR3 has 16 residues. The CDR3 bases are TGTGCCACTAAAAGGATGAACACAATTGGCACCGGGGAGCTGTTTTTT. Encoded protein: CATKRMNTIGTGELFF.

V usage is TRBV11-3 and J usage is TRBJ2-3; D is unclear. The germline V gene has CDR1 SGHNT and CDR2 YENEEA. Trimming removed 0 bases at V and 1 base at J, with 5 bases between. This CDR3 has 14 residues. CDR3 DNA sequence: TGTGCCAGCAGCTTAGACACCCGCACAGATACGCAGTATTTT. Translated, it gives CASSLDTRTDTQYF.

The V and J genes are TRBV6-2 or TRBV6-3 and TRBJ2-7, with 10 nucleotides matching TRBD1. CDR3 length: 15 residues. The V gene's germline CDR1 is MNHEY and CDR2 SVGEGT. With 4 bases clipped from V and 6 bases from J, the junction kept 9 bases outside the gene matches. This CDR3 reads CASSLQGQGMGEQYF. As DNA, the CDR3 is TGTGCCAGCAGTTTGCAGGGACAGGGGATGGGCGAGCAGTACTTC.

This chain joins TRBV19 and TRBJ1-6; D may be TRBD1 (6 bases). The V and J ends lost 3 bases and 11 bases respectively, with 17 bases between them. CDR1 and CDR2 from the germline V gene are LNHDA and SQIVND (reference sequence). This CDR3 region has 15 residues. The CDR3 protein is CASSIADRILTPLHF. The CDR3 nucleotides are TGTGCCAGTAGTATCGCAGACAGGATTCTGACACCCCTCCACTTT.

The genes are TRBV9 and TRBJ2-2, with D perhaps TRBD2 (5 bases). This CDR3 region has 18 residues. Germline V gives CDR1 SGDLS, CDR2 YYNGEE. With 0 bases removed from V and 3 bases from J, the gap between germline ends came to 18 bases. The CDR3 loop is CASSVVGNAGTDTGELFF. CDR3 DNA: TGTGCCAGCAGCGTAGTGGGCAACGCGGGTACGGACACCGGGGAGCTGTTTTTT. The whole variable domain, remainder taken from reference TRBV9 and TRBJ2-2, is DSGVTQTPKHLITATGQRVTLRCSPRSGDLSVYWYQQSLDQGLQFLIQYYNGEERAKGNILERFSAQQFPDLHSELNLSSLELGDSALYFCASSVVGNAGTDTGELFFGEGSRLTVL.

The rearrangement uses TRBV5-1 and TRBJ2-3; no clear D. This CDR3 has 15 amino acids. CDR1 is SGHRS, CDR2 YFSETQ, per germline. V lost 3 bases and J 2 bases, leaving 13 bases between the germline ends. Here the CDR3 DNA reads TGCGCCAGCAGCTCCCCGACTGGGGACACAGATACGCAGTATTTT. It encodes CASSSPTGDTDTQYF.

This clone was recorded only once. V is TRBV11-2 and J is TRBJ1-2; D is unclear. This CDR3 has 12 residues. CDR1 and CDR2 (germline): SGHAT, FQNNGV. Trimming pared 4 bases from V and 2 bases from J, leaving 5 bases between. In DNA form, the CDR3 reads TGTGCCAGCAGCTACATGAACTATGGCTACACCTTC. Its translation: CASSYMNYGYTF.

The chain has TRBV7-7 and TRBJ2-7, with a tentative D call TRBD1 (6 bases). V dropped 1 base and J dropped 4 bases, with 14 bases sitting between them. CDR1 and CDR2 from the germline V gene are SSHAT and FNYEAQ (reference sequence). This CDR3 has 15 residues. The CDR3: CASSLGTGKSYEQYF. CDR3 bases: TGTGCCAGCAGCTTAGGTACAGGGAAATCATACGAGCAGTACTTC.

The chain has TRBV9 and TRBJ2-3; 9 positions agree with TRBD2. Losses at the gene ends were 4 bases for V and 2 bases for J; bases not matched to a gene: 17. CDR3 length: 19 amino acids. In germline, CDR1 is SGDLS, CDR2 YYNGEE. CDR3 in DNA: TGTGCCAGCAGCCCTTCGGTTGGTAGCGGGAGTCGGAACACAGATACGCAGTATTTT. Translating it yields CASSPSVGSGSRNTDTQYF.